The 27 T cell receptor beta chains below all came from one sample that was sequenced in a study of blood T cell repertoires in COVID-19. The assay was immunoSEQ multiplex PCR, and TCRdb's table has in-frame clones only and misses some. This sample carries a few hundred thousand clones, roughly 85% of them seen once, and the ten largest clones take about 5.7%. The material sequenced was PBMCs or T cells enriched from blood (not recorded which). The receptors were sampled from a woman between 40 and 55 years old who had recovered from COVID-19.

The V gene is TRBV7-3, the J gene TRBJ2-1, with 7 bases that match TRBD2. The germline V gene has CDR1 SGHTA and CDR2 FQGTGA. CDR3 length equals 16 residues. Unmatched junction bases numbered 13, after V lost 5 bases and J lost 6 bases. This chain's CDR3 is CASSAFGGSSFNEQFF. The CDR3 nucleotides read TGTGCCAGCAGCGCCTTTGGCGGGAGTTCGTTCAATGAGCAGTTCTTC. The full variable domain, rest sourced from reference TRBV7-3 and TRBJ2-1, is GAGVSQTPSNKVTEKGKYVELRCDPISGHTALYWYRQSLGQGPEFLIYFQGTGAADDSGLPNDRFFAVRPEGSVSTLKIQRTERGDSAVYLCASSAFGGSSFNEQFFGPGTRLTVL.

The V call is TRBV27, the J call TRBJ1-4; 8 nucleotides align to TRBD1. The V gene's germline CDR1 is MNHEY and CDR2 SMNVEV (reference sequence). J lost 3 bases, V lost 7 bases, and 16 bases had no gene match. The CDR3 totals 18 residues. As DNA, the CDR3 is TGTGCCAGCACCAAAAGTGGACAGGGTCGCGTTTCTAATGAAAAACTGTTTTTT. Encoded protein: CASTKSGQGRVSNEKLFF.

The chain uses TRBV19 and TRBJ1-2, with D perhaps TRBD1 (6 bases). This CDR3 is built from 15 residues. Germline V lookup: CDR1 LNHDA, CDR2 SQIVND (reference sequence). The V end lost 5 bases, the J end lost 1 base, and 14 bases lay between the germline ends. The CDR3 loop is CASSSRGRVNYGYTF. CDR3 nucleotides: TGTGCCAGTAGTTCCAGGGGACGGGTTAACTATGGCTACACCTTC. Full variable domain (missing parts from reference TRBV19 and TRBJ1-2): DGGITQSPKYLFRKEGQNVTLSCEQNLNHDAMYWYRQDPGQGLRLIYYSQIVNDFQKGDIAEGYSVSREKKESFPLTVTSAQKNPTAFYLCASSSRGRVNYGYTFGSGTRLTVV.

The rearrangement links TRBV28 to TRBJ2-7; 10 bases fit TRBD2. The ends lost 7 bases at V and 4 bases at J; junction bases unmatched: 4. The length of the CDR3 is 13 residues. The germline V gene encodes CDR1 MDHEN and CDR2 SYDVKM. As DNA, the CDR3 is TGTGCCAGCAATAAGCGGGAGGGTTACGAGCAGTACTTC. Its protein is CASNKREGYEQYF.

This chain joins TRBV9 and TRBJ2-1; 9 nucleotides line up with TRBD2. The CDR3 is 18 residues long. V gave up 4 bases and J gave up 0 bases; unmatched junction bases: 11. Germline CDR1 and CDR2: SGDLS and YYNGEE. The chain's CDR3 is CASSLEGGRGGSYNEQFF. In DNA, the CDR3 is TGTGCCAGCAGCCTAGAAGGCGGGAGGGGAGGCTCCTACAATGAGCAGTTCTTC.

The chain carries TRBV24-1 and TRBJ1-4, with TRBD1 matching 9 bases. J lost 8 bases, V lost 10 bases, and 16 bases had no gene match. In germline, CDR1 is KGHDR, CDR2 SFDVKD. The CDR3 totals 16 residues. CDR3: CATGGSDGQGREKLFF. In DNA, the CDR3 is TGTGCCACGGGGGGCTCGGACGGACAGGGGCGAGAAAAACTGTTTTTT.

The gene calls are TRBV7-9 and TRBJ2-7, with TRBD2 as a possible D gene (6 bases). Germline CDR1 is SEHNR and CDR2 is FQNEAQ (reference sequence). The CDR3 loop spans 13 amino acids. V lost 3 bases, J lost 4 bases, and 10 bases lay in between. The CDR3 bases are TGTGCCAGCAGCTTTCTGGGAGGATACGAGCAGTACTTC. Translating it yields CASSFLGGYEQYF.

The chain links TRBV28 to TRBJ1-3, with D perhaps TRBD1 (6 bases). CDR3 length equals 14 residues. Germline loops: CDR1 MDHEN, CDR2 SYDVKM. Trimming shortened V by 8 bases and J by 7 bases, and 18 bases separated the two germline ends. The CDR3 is CASRQARARNTIYF. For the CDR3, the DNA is TGTGCCAGCCGACAGGCCCGTGCCCGGAACACCATATATTTT.

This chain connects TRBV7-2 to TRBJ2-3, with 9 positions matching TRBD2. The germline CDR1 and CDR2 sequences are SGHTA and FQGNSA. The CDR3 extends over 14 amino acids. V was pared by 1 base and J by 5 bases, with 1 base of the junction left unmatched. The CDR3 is CASSLVSGRDTQYF. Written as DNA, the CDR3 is TGTGCCAGCAGCTTAGTTAGCGGGAGAGATACGCAGTATTTT.

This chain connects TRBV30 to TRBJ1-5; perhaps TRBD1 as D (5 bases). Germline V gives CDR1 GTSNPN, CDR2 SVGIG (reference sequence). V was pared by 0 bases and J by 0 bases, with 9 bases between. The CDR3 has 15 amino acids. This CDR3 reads CAWSVRGNSNQPQHF. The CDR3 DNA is TGTGCCTGGAGTGTACGGGGGAATAGCAATCAGCCCCAGCATTTT.

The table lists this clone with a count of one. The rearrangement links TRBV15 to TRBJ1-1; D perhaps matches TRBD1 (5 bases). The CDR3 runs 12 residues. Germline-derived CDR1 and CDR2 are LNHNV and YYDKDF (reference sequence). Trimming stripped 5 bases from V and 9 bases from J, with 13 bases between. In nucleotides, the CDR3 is TGTGCCACCAGCTCAGACAGAGTGAAAGCTTTCTTT. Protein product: CATSSDRVKAFF.

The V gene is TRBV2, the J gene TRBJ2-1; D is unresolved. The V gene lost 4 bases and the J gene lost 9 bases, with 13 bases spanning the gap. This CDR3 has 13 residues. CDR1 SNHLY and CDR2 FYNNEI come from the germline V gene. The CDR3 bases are TGTGCCAGCAGTGTGACAACGCTGGGTGAGCAGTTCTTC. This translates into CASSVTTLGEQFF.

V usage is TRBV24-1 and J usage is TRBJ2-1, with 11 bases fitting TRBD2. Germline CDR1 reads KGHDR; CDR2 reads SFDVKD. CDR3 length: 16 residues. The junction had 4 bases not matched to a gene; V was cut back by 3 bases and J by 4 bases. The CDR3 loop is CATSDLGTSGYNEQFF. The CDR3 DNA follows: TGTGCCACCAGTGATCTCGGGACTAGCGGATACAATGAGCAGTTCTTC.

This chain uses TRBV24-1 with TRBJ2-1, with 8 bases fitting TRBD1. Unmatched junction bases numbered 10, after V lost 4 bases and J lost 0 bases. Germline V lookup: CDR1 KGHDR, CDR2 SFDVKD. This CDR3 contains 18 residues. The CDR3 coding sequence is TGTGCCACCAGTGACTCCGGGACAGGATTCAGCTCCTACAATGAGCAGTTCTTC. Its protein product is CATSDSGTGFSSYNEQFF.

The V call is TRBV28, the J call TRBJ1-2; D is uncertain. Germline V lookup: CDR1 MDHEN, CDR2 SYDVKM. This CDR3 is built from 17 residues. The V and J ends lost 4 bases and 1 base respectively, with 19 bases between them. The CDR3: CASSYELSGIDNYGYTF. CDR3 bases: TGTGCCAGCAGTTACGAACTCTCCGGGATCGATAACTATGGCTACACCTTC.

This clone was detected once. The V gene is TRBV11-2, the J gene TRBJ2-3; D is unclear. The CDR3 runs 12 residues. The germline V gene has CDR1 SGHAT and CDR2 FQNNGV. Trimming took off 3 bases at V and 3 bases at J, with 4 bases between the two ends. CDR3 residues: CASSFNTDTQYF. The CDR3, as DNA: TGTGCCAGCAGCTTTAATACAGATACGCAGTATTTT.

The CDR3 DNA reads TGTGCCAGCAGCTTATTGACTAGCGGGAGTGGGAGCACAGATACGCAGTATTTT. Translating it yields CASSLLTSGSGSTDTQYF. This rearrangement joins TRBV7-3 to TRBJ2-3; 12 nucleotides agree with TRBD2. Germline lookup yields CDR1 SGHTA and CDR2 FQGTGA. CDR3 length: 18 amino acids. J lost 0 bases, V lost 2 bases, and 6 bases had no gene match.

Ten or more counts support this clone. The CDR3 protein is CSASSRRTVKQETQYF. The CDR3 nucleotides are TGCAGTGCTAGTAGTAGGAGGACAGTTAAACAAGAGACCCAGTACTTC. The chain employs TRBV20-1 and TRBJ2-5; weak D call: TRBD1 (6 bases). There are 16 residues in the CDR3. Trimming shortened V by 3 bases and J by 2 bases, and 19 bases separated the two germline ends. Looked up from germline, CDR1 is DFQATT and CDR2 is SNEGSKA (reference sequence).

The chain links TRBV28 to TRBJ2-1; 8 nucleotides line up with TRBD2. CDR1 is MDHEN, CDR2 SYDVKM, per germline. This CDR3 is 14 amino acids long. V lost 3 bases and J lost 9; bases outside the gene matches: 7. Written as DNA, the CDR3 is TGTGCCAGCAGTTTGTCCCAGCGGGAGCGTGAGCAGTTCTTC. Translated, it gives CASSLSQREREQFF.

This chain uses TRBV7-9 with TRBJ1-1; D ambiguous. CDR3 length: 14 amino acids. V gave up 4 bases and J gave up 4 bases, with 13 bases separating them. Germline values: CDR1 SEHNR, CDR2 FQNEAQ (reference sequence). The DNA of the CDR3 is TGTGCCAGCAGCTCACGAGGAGGGAGCACTGAAGCTTTCTTT. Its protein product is CASSSRGGSTEAFF.

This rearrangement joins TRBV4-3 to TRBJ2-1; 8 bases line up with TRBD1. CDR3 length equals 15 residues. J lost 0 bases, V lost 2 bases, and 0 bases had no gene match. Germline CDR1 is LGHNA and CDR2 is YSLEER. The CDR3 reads CASSQTGGSYNEQFF. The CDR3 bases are TGCGCCAGCAGCCAAACAGGGGGCTCCTACAATGAGCAGTTCTTC.

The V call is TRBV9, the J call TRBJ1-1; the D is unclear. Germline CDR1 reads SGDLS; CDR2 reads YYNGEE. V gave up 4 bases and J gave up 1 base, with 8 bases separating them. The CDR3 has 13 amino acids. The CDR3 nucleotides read TGTGCCAGCAGCTCGACACCGAACACTGAAGCTTTCTTT. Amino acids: CASSSTPNTEAFF.

The CDR3 nucleotides are TGTGCCAGCAGCCTGGGGCCCAAAAACATTCAGTACTTC. It encodes CASSLGPKNIQYF. V gene TRBV11-3 combines with J gene TRBJ2-4; D possibly corresponds to TRBD1 (5 bases). Germline CDR1 SGHNT, CDR2 YENEEA. V shed 5 bases and J shed 2 bases, with 7 bases lying between them. This CDR3 contains 13 residues.

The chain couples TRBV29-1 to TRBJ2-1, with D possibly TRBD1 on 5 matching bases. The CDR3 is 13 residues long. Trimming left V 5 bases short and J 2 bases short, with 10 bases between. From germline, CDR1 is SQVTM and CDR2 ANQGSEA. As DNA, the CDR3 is TGCAGCGTTAAGGGGTCCCCCTACAATGAGCAGTTCTTC. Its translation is CSVKGSPYNEQFF.

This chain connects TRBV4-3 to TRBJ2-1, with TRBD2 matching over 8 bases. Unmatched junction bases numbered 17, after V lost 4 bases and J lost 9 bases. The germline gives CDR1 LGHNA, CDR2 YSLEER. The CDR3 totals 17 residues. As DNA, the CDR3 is TGCGCCAGCAGCCCGGGGGGGAGTTGGGTGAAGCGGGGTGAGCAGTTCTTC. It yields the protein CASSPGGSWVKRGEQFF.

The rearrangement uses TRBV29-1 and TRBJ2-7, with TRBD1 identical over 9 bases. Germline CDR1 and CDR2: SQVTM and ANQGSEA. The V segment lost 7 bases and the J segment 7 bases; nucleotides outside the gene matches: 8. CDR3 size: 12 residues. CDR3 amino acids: CSGSQGAREQYF. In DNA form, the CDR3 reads TGCAGCGGATCACAGGGGGCGCGGGAGCAGTACTTC.

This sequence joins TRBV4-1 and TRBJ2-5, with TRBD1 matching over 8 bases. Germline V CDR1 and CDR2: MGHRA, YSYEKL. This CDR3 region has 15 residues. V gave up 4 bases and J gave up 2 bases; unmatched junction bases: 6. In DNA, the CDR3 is TGCGCCAGCAGCCGACAGACAGGGGCGCAAGAGACCCAGTACTTC. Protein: CASSRQTGAQETQYF.